Shown below are 25 T cell receptor beta chains from a single sample sequenced in a study of graft-versus-host responses after intestinal transplantation. These TCRs are of unknown antigen specificity. The method was immunoSEQ multiplex PCR; TCRdb's version includes in-frame clones alone and lacks a portion of them. Altogether around 55,000 clones are present, approximately 88% being singletons, with the ten largest covering approximately 0.6%. The sequenced sample was unstimulated CD4+ T cells sorted from spleen or lymph node cells, obtained before transplant. The receptors were sampled from a human donor who was the organ donor for an intestinal transplant.

The J gene is TRBJ1-5, the V gene TRBV27; a possible D gene is TRBD1 (6 bases). Between the trimmed V and J ends, which lost 6 bases and 2 bases, there was a span of 26 bases. The CDR3 has 19 amino acids. In germline, CDR1 is MNHEY, CDR2 SMNVEV (reference sequence). DNA for the CDR3: TGTGCCAGCAGCCGACTGTGGGACAAGGGATATTTGGGCAATCAGCCCCAGCATTTT. Translation: CASSRLWDKGYLGNQPQHF.

This chain connects TRBV11-2 to TRBJ2-7, with D possibly TRBD2 on 5 matching bases. This CDR3 spans 14 amino acids. The germline gives CDR1 SGHAT, CDR2 FQNNGV. V gave up 4 bases and J gave up 6 bases, with 16 bases separating them. The DNA for the CDR3 is TGTGCCAGCAGCTCCCACCTAGCACGGGGCGAGCAGTACTTC. Encoded protein: CASSSHLARGEQYF.

The genes are TRBV29-1 and TRBJ1-5; tentative D call: TRBD1 (5 bases). Germline CDR1 reads SQVTM; CDR2 reads ANQGSEA. This CDR3 has 12 amino acids. Trimming left V 4 bases short and J 1 base short, with 5 bases between. CDR3 nucleotides: TGCAGCGTTGCAGGGAGCAATCAGCCCCAGCATTTT. Amino acid sequence: CSVAGSNQPQHF.

The chain uses TRBV29-1 and TRBJ1-1; 7 bases fit TRBD1. Germline CDR1 is SQVTM and CDR2 is ANQGSEA. Losses at the gene ends were 7 bases for V and 0 bases for J; bases not matched to a gene: 8. The CDR3 consists of 14 residues. CDR3 nucleotide sequence: TGCAGCGCGGAGACAGGGACCATGAACACTGAAGCTTTCTTT. Translated, it gives CSAETGTMNTEAFF.

V gene TRBV6-5 combines with J gene TRBJ2-7, with D perhaps matching TRBD1 (5 bases). The V gene's germline CDR1 is MNHEY and CDR2 SVGAGI. The V and J ends lost 6 bases and 1 base respectively, with 13 bases between them. There are 14 residues in the CDR3. The CDR3 here is CASSRTKVSYEQYF. In DNA form, the CDR3 reads TGTGCCAGCAGCAGGACAAAGGTTTCCTACGAGCAGTACTTC.

This chain links TRBV30 with TRBJ1-2; 9 bases fit TRBD1. This CDR3 has 12 amino acids. CDR1 is GTSNPN, CDR2 SVGIG, per germline (reference sequence). V shed 5 bases, J shed 7 bases, and the junction held 5 bases outside the gene matches. As DNA, the CDR3 is TGTGCCTGGGTGGGGGACAGGGCTGGCTACACCTTC. This codes for CAWVGDRAGYTF. Together with reference TRBV30 and TRBJ1-2, the CDR3 gives the full variable domain: SQTIHQWPATLVQPVGSPLSLECTVEGTSNPNLYWYRQAAGRGLQLLFYSVGIGQISSEVPQNLSASRPQDRQFILSSKKLLLSDSGFYLCAWVGDRAGYTFGSGTRLTVV.

The chain has TRBV7-9 and TRBJ2-3, with TRBD2 identical over 9 bases. The germline gives CDR1 SEHNR, CDR2 FQNEAQ (reference sequence). Unmatched junction bases numbered 10, after V lost 7 bases and J lost 5 bases. The CDR3 runs 15 residues. The CDR3 is CASTAYAGGRDTQYF. CDR3 nucleotides: TGTGCCAGCACAGCTTACGCGGGAGGGCGAGATACGCAGTATTTT.

The chain combines TRBV15 with TRBJ2-7; TRBD1 matches at 7 bases. The CDR3 runs 16 residues. V trimming: 0 bases; J trimming: 2 bases; junction bases outside the gene matches: 7. Per germline, CDR1 LNHNV and CDR2 YYDKDF (reference sequence). The CDR3 DNA sequence: TGTGCCACCAGCAGAGATTGGGGACAGACAACCTACGAGCAGTACTTC. Translating it yields CATSRDWGQTTYEQYF.

The rearrangement joins TRBV6-1 to TRBJ2-3, with D unclear. Germline CDR1 reads MNHNS; CDR2 reads SASEGT. Deletions cut 6 bases from V and 6 bases from J, with 7 bases between. The CDR3 extends over 11 amino acids. The CDR3 sequence is CASSEPDTQYF. The CDR3 DNA sequence: TGTGCCAGCAGCGAACCGGATACGCAGTATTTT.

This sequence joins TRBV28 and TRBJ1-3; tentatively, D is TRBD1 (6 bases). This CDR3 spans 14 amino acids. Germline V gene sequence: CDR1 MDHEN, CDR2 SYDVKM. V dropped 8 bases and J dropped 5 bases, with 16 bases sitting between them. The CDR3 reads CASSLAGVRNTIYF. Here the CDR3 DNA reads TGTGCCAGCTCCCTGGCAGGGGTGAGAAACACCATATATTTT.

The chain couples TRBV5-4 to TRBJ2-1, with 14 bases aligning to TRBD2. The CDR3 spans 18 residues. V was pared by 4 bases and J by 0 bases, with 6 bases of the junction left unmatched. Germline CDR1 SGHNT, CDR2 YYREEE (reference sequence). The CDR3 DNA reads TGTGCCAGCAGCCGTGGACTAGCGGGAGGAATCTCCTACAATGAGCAGTTCTTC. Translation gives CASSRGLAGGISYNEQFF.

The chain has TRBV5-1 and TRBJ2-1; 7 bases are shared with TRBD1. Germline V gene data show CDR1 as SGHRS and CDR2 as YFSETQ. Trimming cost V 2 bases and J 3 bases; bases outside gene matches: 5. The CDR3 consists of 15 residues. In DNA form, the CDR3 reads TGCGCCAGCAGCTTCCAGGGGGTCAACTACAATGAGCAGTTCTTC. Residues: CASSFQGVNYNEQFF. Full variable domain (missing parts from reference TRBV5-1 and TRBJ2-1): KAGVTQTPRYLIKTRGQQVTLSCSPISGHRSVSWYQQTPGQGLQFLFEYFSETQRNKGNFPGRFSGRQFSNSRSEMNVSTLELGDSALYLCASSFQGVNYNEQFFGPGTRLTVL.

This chain links TRBV5-1 with TRBJ2-4, with 11 bases aligning to TRBD2. Trimming took 4 bases from V and 6 from J; bases not matched to a gene: 9. The CDR3 spans 16 residues. CDR1 and CDR2 from the germline V gene are SGHRS and YFSETQ. The CDR3 loop reads CASSMRPGTSGNIQYF. Here the CDR3 DNA reads TGCGCCAGCAGCATGCGACCCGGGACTAGCGGAAACATTCAGTACTTC.

This sequence joins TRBV5-1 and TRBJ2-1, with 7 bases aligning to TRBD2. The V gene's germline CDR1 is SGHRS and CDR2 YFSETQ. The CDR3 is 14 residues long. Trimming cost V 3 bases and J 6 bases; bases outside gene matches: 6. The CDR3 sequence is CASSYGLGPNEQFF. Here the CDR3 DNA reads TGCGCCAGCAGCTACGGACTAGGCCCCAATGAGCAGTTCTTC.

This clone was observed once. The chain recombines TRBV19 with TRBJ2-7; TRBD1 matches at 8 bases. Per germline, CDR1 LNHDA and CDR2 SQIVND (reference sequence). V trimming: 3 bases; J trimming: 3 bases; junction bases outside the gene matches: 4. The CDR3 is made up of 14 amino acids. The CDR3: CASSIDRGVYEQYF. CDR3 DNA sequence: TGTGCCAGTAGTATTGACAGGGGAGTCTACGAGCAGTACTTC.

This chain links TRBV7-2 with TRBJ2-7; TRBD1 agrees at 7 bases. The J segment lost 3 bases and the V segment lost 6 bases, leaving 8 bases of the junction unmatched. In germline, CDR1 is SGHTA, CDR2 FQGNSA. The CDR3 spans 14 residues. The CDR3 DNA is TGTGCCAGCAGATCGACAGGGTCTGGCTACGAGCAGTACTTC. It codes for CASRSTGSGYEQYF.

The J gene is TRBJ2-5, the V gene TRBV5-8; 7 nucleotides match TRBD2. CDR1 and CDR2 from the germline V gene are SGHTS and YDEGEE. The CDR3 is made up of 12 amino acids. V lost 3 bases and J lost 5; bases outside the gene matches: 1. CDR3 nucleotides: TGTGCCAGCAGCTGGGGGGGGGAGACCCAGTACTTC. This encodes CASSWGGETQYF.

This chain links TRBV6-4 with TRBJ2-7, with 11 bases fitting TRBD2. With 2 bases clipped from V and 6 bases from J, the junction kept 24 bases outside the gene matches. CDR3 length: 21 amino acids. Germline-derived CDR1 and CDR2 are MRHNA and SNTAGT. This CDR3 is CASSDALYILAGVPPSVEQYF. The DNA of the CDR3 is TGTGCCAGCAGTGACGCTCTATACATACTAGCGGGAGTTCCTCCCTCCGTCGAGCAGTACTTC.

The chain carries TRBV7-3 and TRBJ2-3; 14 nucleotides match TRBD2. The V and J ends lost 0 bases and 5 bases, in that order; junction bases with no gene match: 4. CDR3 length equals 17 residues. CDR1 is SGHTA, CDR2 FQGTGA, per germline. The CDR3 sequence is CASSLTGTSGSGDTQYF. For the CDR3, the DNA is TGTGCCAGCAGCTTAACTGGGACTAGCGGGAGTGGAGATACGCAGTATTTT.

The chain carries TRBV5-5 and TRBJ2-7; 9 bases are a match to TRBD1. The germline gives CDR1 SGHKS, CDR2 YYEKEE (reference sequence). CDR3 length: 15 amino acids. The J segment lost 4 bases and the V segment lost 4 bases, leaving 9 bases of the junction unmatched. The CDR3 spells CASSAQGTGSYEQYF. CDR3 bases: TGTGCCAGCAGCGCACAAGGGACAGGGTCTTACGAGCAGTACTTC.

The CDR3, as DNA: TGTGCCAGCAGCGTAGAAGGAGGGAACTATGGCTACACCTTC. This codes for CASSVEGGNYGYTF. This chain connects TRBV9 to TRBJ1-2; D remains unclear. This CDR3 spans 14 amino acids. The V and J ends lost 0 bases and 2 bases respectively, with 8 bases between them. Germline V gene sequence: CDR1 SGDLS, CDR2 YYNGEE.

This clone was observed once. CDR3 in DNA: TGTGCCAGCAATGGACAATCGAACACTGAAGCTTTCTTT. Translation: CASNGQSNTEAFF. The chain uses TRBV6-1 and TRBJ1-1; D possibly corresponds to TRBD1 (5 bases). Trimming shortened V by 7 bases and J by 1 base, and 10 bases separated the two germline ends. Germline CDR1 is MNHNS and CDR2 is SASEGT. The CDR3 runs to 13 residues.

This clone appeared once. The chain employs TRBV6-1 and TRBJ2-7; D might be TRBD1 (5 bases). The CDR3 loop spans 13 amino acids. V was trimmed by 3 bases and J by 1 base, leaving 7 bases between them. Germline CDR1 is MNHNS and CDR2 is SASEGT. In DNA, the CDR3 is TGTGCCAGCAGTGAGGGGCCTTCCTACGAGCAGTACTTC. Amino acids: CASSEGPSYEQYF.

The V call is TRBV19, the J call TRBJ2-1; 7 nucleotides line up with TRBD2. The germline CDR1 and CDR2 sequences are LNHDA and SQIVND (reference sequence). J lost 5 bases, V lost 1 base, and 11 bases had no gene match. This CDR3 has 17 amino acids. The DNA of the CDR3 is TGTGCCAGTAGTATAGGTGGCGGCGGGAGCGGCGACAATGAGCAGTTCTTC. Its translation: CASSIGGGGSGDNEQFF.

The V and J genes are TRBV30 and TRBJ2-7, with D possibly being TRBD2 (6 bases). Germline lookup yields CDR1 GTSNPN and CDR2 SVGIG (reference sequence). The ends were cut back, 1 base at V and 4 bases at J, with 8 bases in the middle. This CDR3 comprises 12 residues. The CDR3 sequence is CAWSEEGYEQYF. CDR3 DNA: TGTGCCTGGAGTGAGGAGGGGTACGAGCAGTACTTC.